A selection of T cell receptor beta chains follows, all from one sample in a study of blood T cells in healthy people across ages. TCRdb passed the 5' RACE reads through MiXCR, listing each CDR3 protein once. The profile covers approximately 700,000 distinct CDR3 sequences, with around 32% appearing a single time and 15% to 17% taken by the ten largest. The source material was blood. The receptors stem from a woman older than 75 in good health. The conserved cysteine and the conserved F or W are not part of the CDR3 here. Part of the rows lack a size; the others show once, few, many or a class for expanded clones.

CDR3 length,V gene,clone size,CDR3 protein
15,TRBV12-3/TRBV12-4,many,ASSLSGGSAGYNEQF
13,TRBV30,-,AWTDARATNEKLF
14,TRBV4-2,-,ASGRTGKATNEKLF
12,TRBV20-1,-,RGAQAGVPDTQY
12,TRBV6-2/TRBV6-3,many,ATSPKIVLYEQF
13,TRBV12-3/TRBV12-4,many,ASSLGGFLQETQY
13,TRBV6-5,few,ASTSSTGSGTEAF
13,TRBV24-1,many,ATSDPGLAKETQY
12,TRBV6-2/TRBV6-3,many,ASSLAGDAYEQY
13,TRBV28,-,ASSGGTGKGTEAF
14,TRBV7-9,many,ASSYRGRGGADTQY
12,TRBV12-3/TRBV12-4,few,ASRSSGGGSEQF
13,TRBV6-2/TRBV6-3,few,ASSSIAGPFYGYT
11,TRBV20-1,many,SARVAGANIQY
11,TRBV28,many,AIGGQGAYEQY
14,TRBV7-2,-,VSSLGARGPGDTQY
12,TRBV7-9,many,ASRETGTAYGYT
13,TRBV7-3,once,ASSLIAGGNYEQY
14,TRBV20-1,-,SATWRRDIGNQPQH
11,TRBV9,many,ASSVGENQPQH
13,TRBV10-3,many,AISESLAAYNEQF
12,TRBV2,-,ASSQASNTGELF
15,TRBV15,few,ATSRDYPTEAGSDYT
11,TRBV2,-,TSSESGAGTQY
14,TRBV5-1,many,ASSYTQGFGANVLT
13,TRBV5-1,few,ASSLGTGSGETQY
10,TRBV6-2/TRBV6-3,-,ASSYTITEAF
15,TRBV6-6,many,ASSYQKRLAGGLEQY
11,TRBV7-3,many,ASSLSPGIGQF
14,TRBV4-3,-,ASSQDRGSSVYGYT
12,TRBV28,many,ASSLNTDNYGYT
13,TRBV27,many,ASSHSGTRGETQY
13,TRBV9,many,ASSAQGLVGNEQF
13,TRBV5-6,many,ASSSQGGWSSPLH
14,TRBV12-3/TRBV12-4,many,ASEMGSGASTDTQY
16,TRBV7-8,many,ASSFFRTGTPPYNEQF
13,TRBV9,-,ASSATGTGQETQY
13,TRBV20-1,many,SADVLLESTDTQY
16,TRBV6-1,-,ASSATSEGATSKNIQY
12,TRBV6-2/TRBV6-3,many,ASSLTGEYNEQF
16,TRBV5-4,-,ASSLDSAPGHVRYEQY
14,TRBV5-1,many,ASSTGGTGVRETQY
12,TRBV29-1,many,SVDGQGGVSGYT
16,TRBV9,many,ASTRDLTTGVVGYGYT
13,TRBV12-3/TRBV12-4,many,ASSRGPNYNSPLH
13,TRBV7-3,-,ASSPRVGPYNEQF